This record concerns one T cell receptor (beta chain) sequence. The sample belongs to a study of low-dose radiotherapy and immunotherapy resistance in tumors. About the research overall: Each two-week cycle included intravenous cyclophosphamide 200 mg/m2, given one day before radiation and immunotherapy.

As to time point: before trial treatment. CDR1 and CDR2 from the germline V gene are SGHAT and FQNNGV. The V segment lost 0 bases and the J segment 0 bases; nucleotides outside the gene matches: 8. The CDR3 is made up of 17 amino acids. With TRAV- and TRBV-specific primers, first-strand cDNA was made, covering the alpha and beta chains. Amplification, which lasted about 20 PCR cycles, used a constant-region primer and V-primer adapter to amplify TCRs. MiXCR, applied by TCRdb to the reads, yields one record per CDR3 protein. This sample carries about 82,000 distinct CDR3 sequences, 18% of them seen once, and the ten largest clones take 5% to 7%.

The clonotype comes from a male donor with prostate cancer. The sample in question was PBMCs, obtained before treatment. This sequence joins TRBV11-2 and TRBJ2-7; 7 bases line up with TRBD2. For the CDR3, the DNA is TGTGCCAGCAGCTTAGATCTTGGCGGGAGAAGCTCCTACGAGCAGTACTTC. Its translation: CASSLDLGGRSSYEQYF.